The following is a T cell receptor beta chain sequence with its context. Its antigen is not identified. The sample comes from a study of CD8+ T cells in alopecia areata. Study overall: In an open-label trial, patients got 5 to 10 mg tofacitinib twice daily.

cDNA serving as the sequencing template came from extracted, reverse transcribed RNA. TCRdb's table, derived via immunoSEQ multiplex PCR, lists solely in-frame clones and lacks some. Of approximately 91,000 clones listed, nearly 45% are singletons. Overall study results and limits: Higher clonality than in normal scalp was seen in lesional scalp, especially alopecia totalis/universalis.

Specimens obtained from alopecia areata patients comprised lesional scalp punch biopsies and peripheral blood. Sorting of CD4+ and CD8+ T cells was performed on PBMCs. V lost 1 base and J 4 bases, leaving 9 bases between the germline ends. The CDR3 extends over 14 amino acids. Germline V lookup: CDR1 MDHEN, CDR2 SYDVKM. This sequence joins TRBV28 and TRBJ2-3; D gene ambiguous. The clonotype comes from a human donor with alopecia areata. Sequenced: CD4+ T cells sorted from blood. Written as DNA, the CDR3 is TGTGCCAGCAGTTTATCGCAGGACGCAGATACGCAGTATTTT. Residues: CASSLSQDADTQYF.